One sample yielded the 4 T cell receptor beta chains listed below, sequenced in a study of identical twins. TCRdb called the 5' RACE reads again in MiXCR, with one record for every CDR3 protein. The sample has 700,000 or so distinct CDR3 sequences, around 21% seen once. Another study also made use of these data, one on T cells expressing NK-cell markers.

Sequencing input: PBMCs. These receptors originate from a woman aged 18-29 years in good health.

The chain has TRBV12-3 or TRBV12-4 and TRBJ2-5; 7 bases map to TRBD1. CDR3 length: 16 residues. V shed 4 bases, J shed 2 bases, and the junction held 10 bases outside the gene matches. CDR3 loop: CASSSIPPTGQETQYF. CDR3 DNA sequence: TGTGCCAGCAGTTCCATTCCCCCGACAGGGCAAGAGACCCAGTACTTC.

This chain links TRBV6-2 or TRBV6-3 with TRBJ2-5; unclear D gene. The CDR3 totals 15 residues. Germline V CDR1 and CDR2: MNHEY, SVGEGT. V dropped 8 bases and J dropped 0 bases, with 16 bases sitting between them. The CDR3 spells CASLRGPSYQETQYF. CDR3 bases: TGTGCCAGCCTCCGAGGCCCCTCGTACCAAGAGACCCAGTACTTC.

In this sample, this clonotype turned up a few times. The J gene is TRBJ2-7, the V gene TRBV5-1, with D possibly being TRBD1 (5 bases). In germline, CDR1 is SGHRS, CDR2 YFSETQ. The CDR3 totals 14 residues. The V gene lost 4 bases and the J gene lost 2 bases, with 13 bases spanning the gap. The CDR3 here is CASSLRQIPYEQYF. CDR3 DNA sequence: TGCGCCAGCAGCCTCAGACAGATACCCTACGAGCAGTACTTC.

CDR3: CASSQDQGGTDTQYF. CDR3 nucleotide sequence: TGTGCCAGCAGCCAAGACCAGGGGGGCACAGATACGCAGTATTTT. This chain joins TRBV4-2 and TRBJ2-3, with 7 bases lining up with TRBD1. The CDR3 extends over 15 amino acids. Germline lookup yields CDR1 LGHNA and CDR2 YNFKEQ. The V gene end was trimmed by 0 bases and the J gene end by 1 base; junction bases not matched to a gene: 1.